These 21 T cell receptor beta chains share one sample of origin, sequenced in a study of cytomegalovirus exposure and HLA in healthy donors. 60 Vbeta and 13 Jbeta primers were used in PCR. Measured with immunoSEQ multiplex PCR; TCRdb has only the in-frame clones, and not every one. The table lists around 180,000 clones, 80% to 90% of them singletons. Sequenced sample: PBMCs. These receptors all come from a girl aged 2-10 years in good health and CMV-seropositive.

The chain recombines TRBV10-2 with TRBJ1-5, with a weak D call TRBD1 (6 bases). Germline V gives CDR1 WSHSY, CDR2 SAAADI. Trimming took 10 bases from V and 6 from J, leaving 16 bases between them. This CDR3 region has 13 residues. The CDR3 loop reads CATLQGSGQPQHF. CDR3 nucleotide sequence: TGCGCCACTCTGCAGGGGTCCGGTCAGCCCCAGCATTTT.

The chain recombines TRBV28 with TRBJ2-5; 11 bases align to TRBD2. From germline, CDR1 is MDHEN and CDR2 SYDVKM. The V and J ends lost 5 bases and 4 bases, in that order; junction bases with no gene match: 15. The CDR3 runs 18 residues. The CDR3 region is CASSQLAGALRSRETQYF. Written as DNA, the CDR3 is TGTGCCAGCAGTCAACTAGCGGGAGCCTTGAGAAGTAGAGAGACCCAGTACTTC.

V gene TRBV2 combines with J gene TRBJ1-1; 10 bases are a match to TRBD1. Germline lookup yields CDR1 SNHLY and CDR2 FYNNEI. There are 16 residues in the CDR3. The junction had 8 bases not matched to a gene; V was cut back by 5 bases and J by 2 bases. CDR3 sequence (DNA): TGTGCCAGCAGTAAAGGGACAGGGGCAAGAAACACTGAAGCTTTCTTT. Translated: CASSKGTGARNTEAFF.

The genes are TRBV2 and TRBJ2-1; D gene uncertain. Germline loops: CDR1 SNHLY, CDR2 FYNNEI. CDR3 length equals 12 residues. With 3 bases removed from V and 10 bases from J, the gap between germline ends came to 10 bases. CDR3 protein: CASSEFPREQFF. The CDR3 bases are TGTGCCAGCAGTGAGTTCCCCAGGGAGCAGTTCTTC. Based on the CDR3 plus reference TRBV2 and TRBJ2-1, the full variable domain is EPEVTQTPSHQVTQMGQEVILRCVPISNHLYFYWYRQILGQKVEFLVSFYNNEISEKSEIFDDQFSVERPDGSNFTLKIRSTKLEDSAMYFCASSEFPREQFFGPGTRLTVL.

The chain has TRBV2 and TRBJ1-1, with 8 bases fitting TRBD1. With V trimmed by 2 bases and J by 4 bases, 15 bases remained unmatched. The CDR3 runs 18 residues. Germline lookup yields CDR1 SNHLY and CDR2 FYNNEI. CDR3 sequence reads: CASSESLRTGMRATEAFF. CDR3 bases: TGTGCCAGCAGTGAATCGCTCCGGACAGGGATGCGAGCCACTGAAGCTTTCTTT. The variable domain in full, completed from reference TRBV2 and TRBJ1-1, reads EPEVTQTPSHQVTQMGQEVILRCVPISNHLYFYWYRQILGQKVEFLVSFYNNEISEKSEIFDDQFSVERPDGSNFTLKIRSTKLEDSAMYFCASSESLRTGMRATEAFFGQGTRLTVV.

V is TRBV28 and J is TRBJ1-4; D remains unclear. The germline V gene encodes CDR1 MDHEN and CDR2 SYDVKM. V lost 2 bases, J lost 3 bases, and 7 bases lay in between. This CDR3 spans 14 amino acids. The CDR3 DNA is TGTGCCAGCAGTTTAATACAGTCTAATGAAAAACTGTTTTTT. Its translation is CASSLIQSNEKLFF.

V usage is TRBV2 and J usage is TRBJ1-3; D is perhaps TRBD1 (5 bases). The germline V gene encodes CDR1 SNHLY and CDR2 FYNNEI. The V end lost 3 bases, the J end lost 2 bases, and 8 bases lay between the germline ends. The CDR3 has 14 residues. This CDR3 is CASSEQGAGNTIYF. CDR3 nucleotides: TGTGCCAGCAGTGAGCAAGGGGCTGGAAACACCATATATTTT.

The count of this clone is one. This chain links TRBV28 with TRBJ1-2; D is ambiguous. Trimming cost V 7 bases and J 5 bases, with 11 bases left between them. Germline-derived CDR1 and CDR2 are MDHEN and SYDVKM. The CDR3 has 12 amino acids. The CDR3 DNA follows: TGTGCCAGCATAAGGAAGCGGTATGGCTACACCTTC. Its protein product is CASIRKRYGYTF.

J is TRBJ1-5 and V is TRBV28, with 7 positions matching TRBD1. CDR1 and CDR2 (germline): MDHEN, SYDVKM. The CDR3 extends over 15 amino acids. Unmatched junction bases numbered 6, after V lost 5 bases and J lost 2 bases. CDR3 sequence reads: CASSRTGAGNQPQHF. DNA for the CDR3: TGTGCCAGCAGTAGAACAGGGGCCGGCAATCAGCCCCAGCATTTT.

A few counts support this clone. In DNA form, the CDR3 reads TGTGCCAGCAGTGAAGGGAGGGCCTTCCACACCGGGGAGCTGTTTTTT. This encodes CASSEGRAFHTGELFF. The chain recombines TRBV2 with TRBJ2-2, with D perhaps TRBD2 (6 bases). The CDR3 covers 16 residues. V was clipped by 1 base and J by 3 bases, with 12 bases between them. CDR1 SNHLY and CDR2 FYNNEI come from the germline V gene.

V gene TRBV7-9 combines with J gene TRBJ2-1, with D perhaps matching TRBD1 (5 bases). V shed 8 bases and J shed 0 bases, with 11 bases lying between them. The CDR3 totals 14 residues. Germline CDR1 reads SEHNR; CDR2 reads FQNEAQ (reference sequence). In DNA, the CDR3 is TGTGCCAGCGAAGAAGGGGCCTCCTACAATGAGCAGTTCTTC. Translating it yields CASEEGASYNEQFF.

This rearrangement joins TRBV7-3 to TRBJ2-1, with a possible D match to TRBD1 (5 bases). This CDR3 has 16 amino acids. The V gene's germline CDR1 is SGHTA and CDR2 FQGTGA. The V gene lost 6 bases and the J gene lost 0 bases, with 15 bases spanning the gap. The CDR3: CASRPQGTSSYNEQFF. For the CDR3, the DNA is TGTGCCAGCAGACCTCAGGGTACCTCCTCCTACAATGAGCAGTTCTTC.

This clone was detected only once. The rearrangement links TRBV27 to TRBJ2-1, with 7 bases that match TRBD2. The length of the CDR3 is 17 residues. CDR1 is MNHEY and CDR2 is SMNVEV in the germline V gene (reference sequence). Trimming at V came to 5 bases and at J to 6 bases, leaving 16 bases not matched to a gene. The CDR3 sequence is CASSPHGASGNPNEQFF. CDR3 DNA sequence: TGTGCCAGCAGTCCTCACGGGGCTAGCGGCAACCCCAATGAGCAGTTCTTC.

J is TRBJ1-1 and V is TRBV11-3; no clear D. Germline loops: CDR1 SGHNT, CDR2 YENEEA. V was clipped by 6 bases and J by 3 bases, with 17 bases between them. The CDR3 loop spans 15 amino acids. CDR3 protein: CASRSTWEGDTEAFF. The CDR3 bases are TGTGCCAGCAGGTCAACTTGGGAGGGCGACACTGAAGCTTTCTTT.

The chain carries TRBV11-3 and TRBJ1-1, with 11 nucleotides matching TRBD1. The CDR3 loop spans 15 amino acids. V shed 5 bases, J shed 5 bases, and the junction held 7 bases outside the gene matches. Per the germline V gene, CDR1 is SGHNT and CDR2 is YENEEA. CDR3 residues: CASSANRDRGTEAFF. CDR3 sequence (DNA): TGTGCCAGCAGCGCGAACCGGGACAGGGGGACTGAAGCTTTCTTT.

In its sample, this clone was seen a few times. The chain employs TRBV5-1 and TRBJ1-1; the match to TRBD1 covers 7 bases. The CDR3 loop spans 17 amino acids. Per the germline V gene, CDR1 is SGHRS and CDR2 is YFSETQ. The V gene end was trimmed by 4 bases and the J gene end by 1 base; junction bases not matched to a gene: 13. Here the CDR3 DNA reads TGCGCCAGCAGCCCTCAGATTTCCGGGACAGAGAACACTGAAGCTTTCTTT. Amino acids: CASSPQISGTENTEAFF.

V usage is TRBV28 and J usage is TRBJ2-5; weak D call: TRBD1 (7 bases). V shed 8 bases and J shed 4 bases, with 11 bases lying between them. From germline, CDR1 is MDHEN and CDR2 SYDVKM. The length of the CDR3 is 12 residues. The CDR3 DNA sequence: TGTGCCAGCCGGAGGGGGCGAGAGACCCAGTACTTC. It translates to CASRRGRETQYF.

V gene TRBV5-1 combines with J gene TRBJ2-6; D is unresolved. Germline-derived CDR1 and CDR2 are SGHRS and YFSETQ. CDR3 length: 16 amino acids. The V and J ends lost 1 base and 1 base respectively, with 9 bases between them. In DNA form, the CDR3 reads TGCGCCAGCAGCTTGTTCGCGCCTTCTGGGGCCAACGTCCTGACTTTC. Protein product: CASSLFAPSGANVLTF.

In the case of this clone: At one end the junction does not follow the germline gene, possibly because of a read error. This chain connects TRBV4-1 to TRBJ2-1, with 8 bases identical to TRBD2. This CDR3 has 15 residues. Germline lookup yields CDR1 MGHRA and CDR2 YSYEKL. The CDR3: CASSQDLRTSNEQLF. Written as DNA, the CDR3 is TGCGCCAGCAGCCAAGATCTAAGGACTAGCAATGAGCAGCTCTTC.

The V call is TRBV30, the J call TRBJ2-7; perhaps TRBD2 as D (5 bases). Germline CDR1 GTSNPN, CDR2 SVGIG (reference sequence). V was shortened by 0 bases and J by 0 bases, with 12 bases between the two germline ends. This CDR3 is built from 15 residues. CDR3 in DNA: TGTGCCTGGAGTGTACAAGGACTGAGCTCCTACGAGCAGTACTTC. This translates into CAWSVQGLSSYEQYF. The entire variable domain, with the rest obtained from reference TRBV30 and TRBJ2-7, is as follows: SQTIHQWPATLVQPVGSPLSLECTVEGTSNPNLYWYRQAAGRGLQLLFYSVGIGQISSEVPQNLSASRPQDRQFILSSKKLLLSDSGFYLCAWSVQGLSSYEQYFGPGTRLTVT.

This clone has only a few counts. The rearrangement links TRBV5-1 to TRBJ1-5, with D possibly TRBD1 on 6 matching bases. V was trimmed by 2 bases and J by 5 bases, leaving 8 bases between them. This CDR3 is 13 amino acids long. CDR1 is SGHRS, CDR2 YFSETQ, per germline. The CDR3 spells CASSFSGDQPQHF. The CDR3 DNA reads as TGCGCCAGCAGCTTCTCAGGGGATCAGCCCCAGCATTTT.